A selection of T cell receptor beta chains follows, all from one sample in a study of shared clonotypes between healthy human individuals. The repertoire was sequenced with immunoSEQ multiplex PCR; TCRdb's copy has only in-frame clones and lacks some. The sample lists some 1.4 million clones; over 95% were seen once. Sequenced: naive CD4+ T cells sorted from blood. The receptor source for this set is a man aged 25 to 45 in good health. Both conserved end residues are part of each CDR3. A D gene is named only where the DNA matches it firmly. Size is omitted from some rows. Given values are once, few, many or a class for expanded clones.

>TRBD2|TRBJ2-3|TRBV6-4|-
CASSDSPFAIAGGHTDTQYF
TGTGCCAGCAGTGACTCGCCATTTGCAATAGCGGGAGGACACACAGATACGCAGTATTTT
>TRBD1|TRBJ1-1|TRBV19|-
CASSDTGGLTEAFF
TGTGCCAGTAGTGACACAGGGGGACTCACTGAAGCTTTCTTT
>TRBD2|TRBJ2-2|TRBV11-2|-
CASSRRLAQNTGELFF
TGTGCCAGCAGCAGGCGACTAGCGCAGAACACCGGGGAGCTGTTTTTT
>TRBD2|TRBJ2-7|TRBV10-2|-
CASVSARPRGGSYEQYF
TGCGCCAGCGTTTCCGCCCGTCCCCGGGGGGGTTCCTACGAGCAGTACTTC
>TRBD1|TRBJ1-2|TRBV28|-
CASSTTRDRDAYGYTF
TGTGCCAGCAGTACAACCCGGGACAGGGACGCCTATGGCTACACCTTC
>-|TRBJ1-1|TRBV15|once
CATSRDPKGGDTEAFF
TGTGCCACCAGCAGAGATCCTAAGGGAGGAGACACTGAAGCTTTCTTT
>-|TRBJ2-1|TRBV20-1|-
CSLSNEQFF
TGCAGCCTCTCAAATGAGCAGTTCTTC
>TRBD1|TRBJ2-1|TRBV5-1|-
CASSAGTGLNEQFF
TGCGCCAGCAGCGCCGGGACAGGCCTCAATGAGCAGTTCTTC
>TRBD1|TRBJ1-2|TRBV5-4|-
CASSGDRGGGYTF
TGTGCCAGCAGCGGGGACAGGGGCGGCGGCTACACCTTC
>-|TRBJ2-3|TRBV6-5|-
CASSKSGNTQYF
TGTGCCAGCAGTAAGTCCGGAAATACGCAGTATTTT
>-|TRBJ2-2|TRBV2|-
CASSENGPGELFF
TGTGCCAGCAGTGAAAATGGGCCTGGGGAGCTGTTTTTT
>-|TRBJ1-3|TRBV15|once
CATSRSGNTIYF
TGTGCCACCAGCAGAAGTGGAAACACCATATATTTT
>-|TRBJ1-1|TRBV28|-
CASSWRLWGSTEAFF
TGTGCCAGCAGTTGGAGGCTTTGGGGGTCGACTGAAGCTTTCTTT
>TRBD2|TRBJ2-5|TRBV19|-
CASSETSGRETQYF
TGTGCCAGTAGTGAGACTAGCGGGAGAGAGACCCAGTACTTC
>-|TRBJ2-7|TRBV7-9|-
CASSRLLKSRGEQYF
TGTGCCAGCAGCCGGCTGTTAAAGTCCAGGGGCGAGCAGTACTTC
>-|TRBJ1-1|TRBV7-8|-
CASSLIAGFYTEAFF
TGTGCCAGCAGCTTAATCGCAGGCTTTTACACTGAAGCTTTCTTT
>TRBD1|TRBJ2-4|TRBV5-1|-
CASSLFLGQGGYF
TGCGCCAGCAGCTTGTTTTTAGGACAGGGAGGCTACTTC
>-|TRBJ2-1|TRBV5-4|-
CASSLDVNEQFF
TGTGCCAGCAGCTTAGATGTAAATGAGCAGTTCTTC
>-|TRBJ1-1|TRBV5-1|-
CASSSVGARGTEAFF
TGCGCCAGCAGCTCGGTGGGGGCGCGTGGCACTGAAGCTTTCTTT
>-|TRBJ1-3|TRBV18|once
CASSKTAPDSGNTIYF
TGTGCCAGCTCGAAGACGGCCCCCGACTCTGGAAACACCATATATTTT
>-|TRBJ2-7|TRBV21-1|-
CASSQTSGRHYGYEQYF
TGTGCCAGCAGCCAGACTAGCGGGAGGCACTACGGTTACGAGCAGTACTTC
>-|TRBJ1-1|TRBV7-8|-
CASSLKYANTEAFF
TGTGCCAGCAGCTTAAAGTACGCGAACACTGAAGCTTTCTTT
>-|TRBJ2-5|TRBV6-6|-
CASSLGAGQLAETQYF
TGTGCCAGCAGTTTAGGGGCGGGACAGTTGGCAGAGACCCAGTACTTC
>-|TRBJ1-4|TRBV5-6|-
CASSWGWGANEKLFF
TGTGCCAGCAGCTGGGGATGGGGAGCTAATGAAAAACTGTTTTTT
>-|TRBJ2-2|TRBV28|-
CASSLRLPARTGELFF
TGTGCCAGCAGTTTACGACTACCCGCCCGGACCGGGGAGCTGTTTTTT
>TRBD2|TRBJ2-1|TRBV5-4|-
CASSLSLTSVFGNEQFF
TGTGCCAGCAGCTTGTCCCTGACTAGCGTATTCGGCAATGAGCAGTTCTTC
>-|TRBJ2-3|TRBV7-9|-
CASSPPADTQYF
TGTGCCAGCAGCCCCCCCGCAGATACGCAGTATTTT
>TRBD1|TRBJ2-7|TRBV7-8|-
CASSFPGQFSYEQYF
TGTGCCAGCAGCTTTCCGGGACAGTTTTCCTACGAGCAGTACTTC
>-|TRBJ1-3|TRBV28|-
CASSITGVGNTIYF
TGTGCCAGCAGTATCACGGGGGTCGGAAACACCATATATTTT
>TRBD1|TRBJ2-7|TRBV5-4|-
CASSNGQGRYEQYF
TGTGCCAGCAGCAACGGACAGGGCCGATACGAGCAGTACTTC
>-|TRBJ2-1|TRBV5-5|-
CASSARTLVAYSEQFF
TGTGCCAGCAGTGCGCGGACCCTCGTCGCTTATAGTGAGCAGTTCTTC
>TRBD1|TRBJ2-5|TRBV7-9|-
CASSFGTGTQETQYF
TGTGCCAGCAGCTTCGGGACAGGAACCCAAGAGACCCAGTACTTC
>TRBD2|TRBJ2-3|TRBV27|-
CASSFTRLAGSTDTQYF
TGTGCCAGCAGTTTCACCCGACTAGCGGGAAGCACAGATACGCAGTATTTT
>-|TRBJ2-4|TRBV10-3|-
CAISEPGGGTGKNIQYF
TGTGCCATCAGTGAGCCCGGAGGGGGGACGGGCAAAAACATTCAGTACTTC
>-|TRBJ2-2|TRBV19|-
CASKLVVGPTGELFF
TGTGCCAGTAAACTAGTCGTTGGTCCTACCGGGGAGCTGTTTTTT
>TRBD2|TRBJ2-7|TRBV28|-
CASSFGGSVTYEQYF
TGTGCCAGCAGTTTCGGCGGGAGCGTAACCTACGAGCAGTACTTC
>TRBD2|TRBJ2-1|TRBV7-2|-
CATLAGVRYEQFF
TGTGCCACTCTAGCGGGAGTTCGGTATGAGCAGTTCTTC
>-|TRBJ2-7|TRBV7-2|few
CASSLEQWAYEQYF
TGTGCCAGCAGCTTAGAGCAGTGGGCCTACGAGCAGTACTTC
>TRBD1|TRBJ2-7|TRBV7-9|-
CASSTWDREINEQYF
TGTGCCAGCAGCACTTGGGACAGGGAGATAAACGAGCAGTACTTC
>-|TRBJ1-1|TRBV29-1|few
CSVDGNTEAFF
TGCAGCGTTGACGGGAACACTGAAGCTTTCTTT
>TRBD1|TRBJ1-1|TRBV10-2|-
CASKKDRGRDTEAFF
TGCGCCAGCAAGAAGGACAGGGGCAGGGACACTGAAGCTTTCTTT
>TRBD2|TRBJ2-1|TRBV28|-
CASTSTSGSGGDEQFF
TGTGCCAGCACCTCGACTAGCGGGAGCGGGGGGGATGAGCAGTTCTTC
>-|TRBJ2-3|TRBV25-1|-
CASSEYTRTSTDTQYF
TGTGCCAGCAGTGAATATACCCGGACTAGCACAGATACGCAGTATTTT
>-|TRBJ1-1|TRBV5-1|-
CASSTRRGTNTEAFF
TGCGCCAGCAGCACCCGCAGGGGCACGAACACTGAAGCTTTCTTT
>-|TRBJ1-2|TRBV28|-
CASSEPGRTYGYTF
TGTGCCAGCTCAGAACCGGGACGGACCTATGGCTACACCTTC
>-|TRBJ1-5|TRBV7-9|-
CASSLSDRNQPQHF
TGTGCCAGCAGCTTATCAGATCGCAATCAGCCCCAGCATTTT
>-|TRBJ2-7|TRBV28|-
CASRQGSYEQYF
TGTGCCAGCAGGCAGGGCTCCTACGAGCAGTACTTC
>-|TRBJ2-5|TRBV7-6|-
CASSLGVGIPQETQYF
TGTGCCAGCAGCTTAGGCGTCGGGATACCCCAAGAGACCCAGTACTTC
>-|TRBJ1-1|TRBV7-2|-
CASSLALNTATEAFF
TGTGCCAGCAGCTTAGCGCTAAATACAGCGACTGAAGCTTTCTTT
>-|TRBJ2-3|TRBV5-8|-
CASSLYRVATDTQYF
TGTGCCAGCAGCTTGTACAGGGTAGCGACAGATACGCAGTATTTT
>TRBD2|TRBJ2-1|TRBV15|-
CATSRDLPSGSTNNEQFF
TGTGCCACCAGCAGAGATCTACCAAGCGGGAGTACAAACAATGAGCAGTTCTTC
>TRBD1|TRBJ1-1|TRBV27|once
CASSLSYRGGEAFF
TGTGCCAGCAGTTTAAGCTACAGGGGAGGTGAAGCTTTCTTT
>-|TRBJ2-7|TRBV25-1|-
CASSDPGGPGAYEQYF
TGTGCCAGCAGTGACCCCGGGGGCCCTGGGGCCTACGAGCAGTACTTC
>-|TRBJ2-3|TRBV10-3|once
CAISESKGGTDTQYF
TGTGCCATCAGTGAGTCAAAGGGTGGGACAGATACGCAGTATTTT
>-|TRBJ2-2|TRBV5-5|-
CASSLWGLGAANTGELFF
TGTGCCAGCAGCTTGTGGGGTCTAGGTGCGGCGAACACCGGGGAGCTGTTTTTT